This T cell receptor (beta chain) was sequenced during a study of T cell repertoires in cytomegalovirus infection. Study information: Public signatures in TCR beta pointed to CMV infection and matching HLA type.

This clonotype appeared many times. What it binds is unknown. Study-wide points: What dominated the ex vivo response were HLA-C-restricted CMV-specific TCR beta clonotypes.

The CDR3 covers 16 residues. V dropped 2 bases and J dropped 4 bases, with 15 bases sitting between them. Looked up from germline, CDR1 is SGHTA and CDR2 is FQGNSA. One entry per CDR3 protein, called by TCRdb with MiXCR from the reads. The data show 450,000 to 600,000 distinct CDR3 sequences, with about 11% seen just once and about a tenth held by the top ten. The chain combines TRBV7-2 with TRBJ2-1; D is possibly TRBD2 (5 bases). Specimen: PBMCs. The receptor comes from a human donor in good health (CMV status not recorded). Some clones in this sample may be carry-over from other donors' samples. The CDR3: CASSLKGAAAYNEQFF. CDR3 in DNA: TGTGCCAGCAGCTTAAAGGGAGCGGCAGCGTACAATGAGCAGTTCTTC.